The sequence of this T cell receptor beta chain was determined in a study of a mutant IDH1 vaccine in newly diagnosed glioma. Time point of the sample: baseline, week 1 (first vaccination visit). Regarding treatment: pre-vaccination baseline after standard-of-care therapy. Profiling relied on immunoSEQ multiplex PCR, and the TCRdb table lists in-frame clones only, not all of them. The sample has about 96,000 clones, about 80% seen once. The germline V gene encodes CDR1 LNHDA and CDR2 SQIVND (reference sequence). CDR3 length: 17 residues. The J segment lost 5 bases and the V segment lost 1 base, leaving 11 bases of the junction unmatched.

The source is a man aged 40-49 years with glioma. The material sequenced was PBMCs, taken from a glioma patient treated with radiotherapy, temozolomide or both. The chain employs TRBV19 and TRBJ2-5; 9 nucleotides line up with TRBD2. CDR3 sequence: CASSIAAGGRAAETQYF. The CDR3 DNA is TGTGCCAGTAGTATAGCTGCCGGCGGGAGGGCGGCGGAGACCCAGTACTTC. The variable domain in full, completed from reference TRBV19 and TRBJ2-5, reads DGGITQSPKYLFRKEGQNVTLSCEQNLNHDAMYWYRQDPGQGLRLIYYSQIVNDFQKGDIAEGYSVSREKKESFPLTVTSAQKNPTAFYLCASSIAAGGRAAETQYFGPGTRLLVL.